The rows below give T cell receptor beta chains drawn from one sample of a study of CD8+ T cells in alopecia areata. This table comes from immunoSEQ multiplex PCR, and its TCRdb copy is limited to in-frame clones, with some not included. The sample contains about 190,000 clones, about 60% of which appear only once. The source was CD4+ T cells sorted from blood, collected at week 4, from a patient treated with tofacitinib. The receptors derive from a human donor with alopecia areata. Each CDR3 is given with its conserved first and last residue. Some rows have no size entry. The others give once, few or many, or a class for an expanded clone.

TRBV30,16,TRBJ2-3,.,CAWLGLITGVGDTQYF
TRBV30,12,TRBJ1-1,.,CAWSRRRAEAFF
TRBV2,15,TRBJ2-5,.,CASRARLAGEETQYF
TRBV9,14,TRBJ2-3,.,CASRTGQPTDTQYF
TRBV5-1,16,TRBJ2-7,.,CASSLDIREKSYEQYF
TRBV29-1,15,TRBJ2-2,.,CSVQSGTTGTGELFF
TRBV29-1,13,TRBJ1-3,.,CSATDVSGNTIYF
TRBV18,13,TRBJ2-4,few,CASSPPERNIQYF
TRBV11-2,15,TRBJ2-1,.,CASSLGLARHNEQFF
TRBV2,11,TRBJ2-5,.,CASSDYETQYF
TRBV7-2,14,TRBJ2-1,.,CASSLALAVNEQFF
TRBV29-1,13,TRBJ2-3,.,CSGGSGSADTQYF
TRBV6-1,15,TRBJ1-5,once,CASSGTSSVGQPQHF
TRBV5-8,12,TRBJ1-1,.,CASQGGNTEAFF
TRBV29-1,12,TRBJ2-1,few,CSVRTPRNEQFF
TRBV29-1,14,TRBJ2-2,.,CSVGTGLATGELFF
TRBV18,14,TRBJ1-2,once,CASSPPSTVFGYTF
TRBV7-9,16,TRBJ2-2,few,CASSTAGGAGTGELFF
TRBV4-1,18,TRBJ2-2,.,CASRRLSGTGGNTGELFF
TRBV29-1,11,TRBJ2-7,.,CSVLVFYEQYF
TRBV6-5,13,TRBJ1-2,.,CASSRQDPYGYTF
TRBV30,13,TRBJ1-1,.,CAFARQGAGRAFF
TRBV25-1,10,TRBJ1-2,.,CASSGSGYTF
TRBV5-1,14,TRBJ2-3,.,CASSAGTSGDTQYF
TRBV7-8,12,TRBJ2-1,.,CASSCDSCPPVF
TRBV29-1,11,TRBJ2-7,.,CSVTGAEREYF
TRBV27,13,TRBJ1-2,.,CASRDLRGDGYTF
TRBV7-2,12,TRBJ2-3,few,CASSLAEDTQYF
TRBV5-1,13,TRBJ2-7,once,CASSFPTSYEQYF
TRBV29-1,14,TRBJ1-1,.,CSVYRVYSDTEAFF
TRBV29-1,15,TRBJ2-1,.,CSVEDDGSSYNEQFF
TRBV10-3,14,TRBJ1-2,.,CAINPSPQGRGYTF
TRBV29-1,13,TRBJ1-3,.,CSVGSVSGNTIYF
TRBV7-6,14,TRBJ1-5,.,CASSSGMSNQPQHF
TRBV15,15,TRBJ1-3,.,CATSRGYGSGNTIYF
TRBV30,13,TRBJ2-1,.,CAWLAPSYNEQFF
TRBV2,17,TRBJ2-1,.,CASSRRSTSGGYNEQFF
TRBV29-1,13,TRBJ2-7,.,CSALLTGGLEQYF
TRBV30,11,TRBJ2-4,.,CAWNTKNIQYF
TRBV2,14,TRBJ1-4,.,CASSEVRGREKLFF
TRBV28,11,TRBJ1-1,few,CASRMNTEAFF